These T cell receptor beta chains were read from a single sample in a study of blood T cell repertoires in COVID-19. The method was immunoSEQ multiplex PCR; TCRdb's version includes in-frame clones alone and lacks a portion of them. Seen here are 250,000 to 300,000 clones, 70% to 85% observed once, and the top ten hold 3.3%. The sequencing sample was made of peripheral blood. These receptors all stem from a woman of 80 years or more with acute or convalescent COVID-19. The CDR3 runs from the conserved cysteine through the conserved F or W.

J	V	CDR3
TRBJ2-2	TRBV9	CASSVAGGSSTGELFF
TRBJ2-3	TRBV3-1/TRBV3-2	CASSPSGGAGDTQYF
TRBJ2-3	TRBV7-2	CASSSLAGGPGGTDTQYF
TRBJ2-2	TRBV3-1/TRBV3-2	CASSQDGAGWSGELFF
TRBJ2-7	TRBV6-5	CASSIAGGTHEQYF
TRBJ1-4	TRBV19	CASSKGTASIATNEKLFF
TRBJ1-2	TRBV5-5	CASSAQDRGHGYTF
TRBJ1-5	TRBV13	CASRTGGRFQPQHF
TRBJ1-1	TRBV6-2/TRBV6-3	CASSRTVYTEAFF
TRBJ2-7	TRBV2	CASSEGGLAVFAYEQYF
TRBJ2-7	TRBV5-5	CASRRDRGSYEQYF
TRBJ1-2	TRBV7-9	CASRPMGQGVGGYTF
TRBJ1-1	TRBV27	CASSLSGVRGTEAFF
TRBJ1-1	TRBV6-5	CASSYRFRAEAFF
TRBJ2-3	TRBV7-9	CASSLASGSGRLTDTQYF
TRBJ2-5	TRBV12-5	CASGLGTGFIETQYF
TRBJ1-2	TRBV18	CASSPGQGGNYGYTF
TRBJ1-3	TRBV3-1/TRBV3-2	CASSQGIGNTIYF
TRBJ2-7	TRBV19	CASSTGGARTYEQYF
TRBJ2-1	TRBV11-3	CASSSASGNPYEQFF
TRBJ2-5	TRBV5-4	CASSFSPQETQYF
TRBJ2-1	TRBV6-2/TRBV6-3	CASSYSGASEQFF
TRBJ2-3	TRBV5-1	CASSLGTSGGTRIDTQYF
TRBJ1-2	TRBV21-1	CASSKFTPEGSDYGYTF
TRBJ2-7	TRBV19	CASSTYRSSYEQYF
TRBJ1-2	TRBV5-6	CASSPAGSDGYTF
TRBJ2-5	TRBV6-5	CASSTRYQETQYF
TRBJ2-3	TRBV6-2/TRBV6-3	CASSYVGAHTDTQYF
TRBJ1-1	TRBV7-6	CASSLGVGSDSKPHNTEAFF
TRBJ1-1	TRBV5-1	CASSLVGGGGNTEAFF
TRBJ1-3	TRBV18	CASSPRQGISGNTIYF
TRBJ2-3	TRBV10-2	CASSERRVVSTDTQYF
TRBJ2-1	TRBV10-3	CAISSSANNEQFF
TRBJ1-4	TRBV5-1	CASSFTNRDSTNEKLFF
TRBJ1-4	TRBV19	CASSIVRTGGNEKLFF
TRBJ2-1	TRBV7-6	CASSLQGPPSGRWNEQFF
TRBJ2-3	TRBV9	CASSVGGLTDTQYF
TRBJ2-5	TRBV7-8	CASSLLETQYF
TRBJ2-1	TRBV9	CASSVAPSGGLTYNEQFF
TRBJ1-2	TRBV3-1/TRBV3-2	CASSQEGQGSNYGYTF
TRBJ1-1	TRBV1	CTSSLRQEPEAFF
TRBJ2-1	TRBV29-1	CSAVRGDEQFF
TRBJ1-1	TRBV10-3	CATRTGTEAFF
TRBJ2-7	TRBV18	CASSILAGETSEQYF
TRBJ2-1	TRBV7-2	CASSLAGAGPEFPYNEQFF